This paragraph covers one TCR beta chain sequence. The data were taken from a study of T cell changes during pregnancy in multiple sclerosis. TCRdb keeps only in-frame clones here, not all; method: immunoSEQ multiplex PCR. The sample gives about 66,000 clones, 90% of which show up once; roughly 1.5% is in the top ten. The V gene's germline CDR1 is SGHRS and CDR2 YFSETQ. Trimming removed 4 bases from V and 4 bases from J, with 18 bases in between. The CDR3 runs to 15 residues. The sequence derives from a female donor with multiple sclerosis, enrolled in a pregnancy study. This specimen consisted of peripheral blood, obtained in the third trimester of pregnancy. The chain recombines TRBV5-1 with TRBJ2-7; possibly TRBD2 for D (5 bases). CDR3 in DNA: TGCGCCAGCAGCCCAACGCCGGGAATCCTATACGAGCAGTACTTC. This gives the protein CASSPTPGILYEQYF.